This T cell receptor (beta chain) was retrieved from a study of shared clonotypes between healthy human individuals. Repertoires were generated with immunoSEQ multiplex PCR, while TCRdb's copy carries only in-frame clones and drops some. Among approximately 2.5 million clones listed, approximately 93% were seen once. Germline V gene sequence: CDR1 SGHVS, CDR2 FQNEAQ. The length of the CDR3 is 14 residues. V gave up 2 bases and J gave up 2 bases, with 9 bases separating them. Only Caucasian adults living in Nashville, Tennessee made up the donor group. The sequence was collected from a man aged 18 to 29 in good health. Some clones in this sample may be carry-over from other donors' samples. This rearrangement joins TRBV7-8 to TRBJ2-5; no firm D call. What was sequenced was naive CD4+ T cells from PBMCs. Subset given: CD45RA+ positively selected. The CDR3 reads CASSLYELQETQYF. The CDR3 coding sequence is TGTGCCAGCAGCTTATATGAGCTTCAAGAGACCCAGTACTTC.